This T cell receptor (beta chain) came from a study of blood T cell repertoires in COVID-19. Study-wide background: The study drew acute and convalescent COVID-19 samples from the United States, Italy and Spain. PBMCs, B-cell-depleted T cells, or T cells provided the cDNA or gDNA that made up the material.

The V end lost 7 bases, the J end lost 0 bases, and 13 bases lay between the germline ends. The CDR3 covers 14 residues. CDR1 GTSNPN and CDR2 SVGIG come from the germline V gene (reference sequence). This clone appeared a few times. Per the original methods: Estimated nucleated cell counts came from reference gene primer amplification. The method was immunoSEQ multiplex PCR; TCRdb's version includes in-frame clones alone and lacks a portion of them. Clone size and the V and J calls come from that table; the DNA yielded D and trimming. The sample carries 200,000 to 250,000 clones, roughly 80% recorded once.

Sequencing was carried out using peripheral blood. The V and J genes are TRBV30 and TRBJ1-5; D possibly corresponds to TRBD1 (5 bases). The receptor was isolated from a woman between 18 and 30 years old with acute or convalescent COVID-19. The DNA of the CDR3 is TGTGCCTCCCGGGGGTCCGGTAGCAATCAGCCCCAGCATTTT. The encoded protein is CASRGSGSNQPQHF.